Shown below are 16 T cell receptor beta chains from a single sample sequenced in a study of read filtering for tumor transcriptome and immune sequencing. The library was built from approximately 400 ng RNA with molecular barcoded adaptors for alpha/delta and beta/gamma chains. TCRdb fed the reads into MiXCR, producing one record per CDR3 protein. In the table there are more than 20,000 distinct CDR3 sequences, around a fifth of which are singletons. Specimen: a population of CD138-negative cells sorted from bone marrow. These receptors were collected from a donor aged 40 or over with multiple myeloma.

This clonotype was detected ten times or more. This chain connects TRBV29-1 to TRBJ2-3; 9 bases map to TRBD2. Trimming took 7 bases from V and 1 from J; bases not matched to a gene: 3. Germline V gene sequence: CDR1 SQVTM, CDR2 ANQGSEA. The length of the CDR3 is 13 residues. CDR3 in amino acids: CSARTSGTDTQYF. The CDR3 DNA reads TGCAGCGCCCGGACTAGCGGCACAGATACGCAGTATTTT.

This clonotype showed up many times. V usage is TRBV20-1 and J usage is TRBJ1-6; 7 bases map to TRBD1. V shed 0 bases, J shed 0 bases, and the junction held 2 bases outside the gene matches. Germline CDR1 reads DFQATT; CDR2 reads SNEGSKA (reference sequence). The length of the CDR3 is 16 residues. CDR3 in amino acids: CSARDAGGSYNSPLHF. As DNA, the CDR3 is TGCAGTGCTAGAGATGCAGGGGGCTCCTATAATTCACCCCTCCACTTT.

This clonotype was counted ten times or more. Written as DNA, the CDR3 is TGCAGTGCTAGAGATCTAGGCTACCCCTCCGATACGCAGTATTTT. Its translation is CSARDLGYPSDTQYF. This chain joins TRBV20-1 and TRBJ2-3, with D unclear. CDR1 is DFQATT, CDR2 SNEGSKA, per germline (reference sequence). The CDR3 totals 15 residues. Trimming took off 0 bases at V and 6 bases at J, with 16 bases between the two ends.

This rearrangement joins TRBV7-3 to TRBJ2-1, with 8 nucleotides matching TRBD1. The CDR3 is 16 residues long. Germline loops: CDR1 SGHTA, CDR2 FQGTGA. V dropped 4 bases and J dropped 9; count of bases not matched to a gene: 14. In DNA, the CDR3 is TGTGCCAGCAGCTCCGCGGCCGGACAGGGCGAGAGTGAGCAGTTCTTC. This gives the protein CASSSAAGQGESEQFF.

This clonotype has a count of ten or more. This rearrangement joins TRBV11-2 to TRBJ2-5, with TRBD2 matching over 7 bases. The ends lost 5 bases at V and 5 bases at J; junction bases unmatched: 8. CDR1 and CDR2 from the germline V gene are SGHAT and FQNNGV. This CDR3 is built from 14 residues. The CDR3 bases are TGTGCCAGCAGCCCGCCGGGGGGTTACGAGACCCAGTACTTC. Residues: CASSPPGGYETQYF. Variable domain in full (rest from reference TRBV11-2 and TRBJ2-5): EAGVAQSPRYKIIEKRQSVAFWCNPISGHATLYWYQQILGQGPKLLIQFQNNGVVDDSQLPKDRFSAERLKGVDSTLKIQPAKLEDSAVYLCASSPPGGYETQYFGPGTRLLVL.

This clonotype has just one count. CDR3 in amino acids: CASRAGASGQPQHF. The DNA of the CDR3 is TGTGCCAGCAGAGCAGGGGCAAGCGGTCAGCCCCAGCATTTT. The rearrangement uses TRBV6-1 and TRBJ1-5; possible D gene TRBD1, 6 bases. V was shortened by 6 bases and J by 6 bases, with 15 bases between the two germline ends. The CDR3 extends over 14 amino acids. CDR1 is MNHNS, CDR2 SASEGT, per germline.

This clonotype was detected many times. The chain has TRBV7-9 and TRBJ2-1, with 10 bases fitting TRBD2. The CDR3 contains 16 residues. The junction had 7 bases not matched to a gene; V was cut back by 5 bases and J by 3 bases. The germline V gene encodes CDR1 SEHNR and CDR2 FQNEAQ (reference sequence). The CDR3, as DNA: TGTGCCAGCAGCCCCCCCGGGACTAGCGACTACAATGAGCAGTTCTTC. This codes for CASSPPGTSDYNEQFF.

This clonotype appeared many times. V gene TRBV12-3 or TRBV12-4 combines with J gene TRBJ1-1; D call uncertain. This CDR3 region has 13 residues. V gave up 6 bases and J gave up 3 bases, with 11 bases separating them. This CDR3 reads CASSSQLDTEAFF. The CDR3 nucleotides read TGTGCCAGCAGCTCGCAGCTCGACACTGAAGCTTTCTTT.

The table lists this clonotype with many counts. This sequence joins TRBV7-2 and TRBJ2-3; no definite D call. Per the germline V gene, CDR1 is SGHTA and CDR2 is FQGNSA. With 1 base removed from V and 3 bases from J, the gap between germline ends came to 8 bases. The CDR3 runs 14 residues. The CDR3 protein is CASSLGASTDTQYF. The CDR3 region has the DNA TGTGCCAGCAGCTTAGGAGCCAGTACAGATACGCAGTATTTT. Filled out from reference TRBV7-2 and TRBJ2-3, the complete variable domain reads GAGVSQSPSNKVTEKGKDVELRCDPISGHTALYWYRQSLGQGLEFLIYFQGNSAPDKSGLPSDRFSAERTGGSVSTLTIQRTQQEDSAVYLCASSLGASTDTQYFGPGTRLTVL.

As concerns this clonotype: The junction does not match germline at one end; this may be a read error. The chain joins TRBV4-1 to TRBJ1-4; D ambiguous. This CDR3 contains 15 residues. Per the germline V gene, CDR1 is MGHRA and CDR2 is YSYEKL. The CDR3 here is CAGSQAGGVSEKLFF. The CDR3 region has the DNA TGCGCCGGCAGCCAGGCTGGCGGGGTTAGCGAAAAACTGTTTTTT.

This clonotype was detected many times. The CDR3 region has the DNA TGTGCCAGCAGCTTCGGAAGGGTCACTGAAGCTTTCTTT. The encoded protein is CASSFGRVTEAFF. The chain combines TRBV5-5 with TRBJ1-1; D unclear. This CDR3 comprises 13 residues. Germline V CDR1 and CDR2: SGHKS, YYEKEE (reference sequence). Trimming took 2 bases from V and 4 from J, leaving 9 bases between them.

This clonotype has a count of ten or more. The V call is TRBV12-5, the J call TRBJ2-7, with D perhaps TRBD1 or TRBD2 (5 bases each). V lost 1 base to trimming and J lost 6 bases, with 16 bases between them. Germline lookup yields CDR1 LGHNT and CDR2 FRNRAP. CDR3 length: 15 amino acids. CDR3 loop: CASGLGQPGGLEQYF. CDR3 nucleotide sequence: TGTGCTAGTGGTTTGGGACAGCCCGGAGGTCTCGAGCAGTACTTC.

This clonotype was observed at least ten times. The chain is built from TRBV19 and TRBJ1-1; 7 bases fit TRBD1. CDR1 is LNHDA and CDR2 is SQIVND in the germline V gene (reference sequence). This CDR3 has 14 residues. The trim removed 7 bases at V and 1 base at J, leaving 6 bases unmatched. The DNA for the CDR3 is TGTGCCAGTACCTCAGGGGGACGGAACACTGAAGCTTTCTTT. Its protein product is CASTSGGRNTEAFF.

Ten or more counts support this clonotype. The V gene is TRBV7-2, the J gene TRBJ2-5; D uncertain. The CDR3 covers 12 residues. In germline, CDR1 is SGHTA, CDR2 FQGNSA. Trimming took off 1 base at V and 1 base at J, with 1 base between the two ends. The CDR3 nucleotides are TGTGCCAGCAGCTTAGTCCAAGAGACCCAGTACTTC. It yields the protein CASSLVQETQYF.

Many counts were recorded for this clonotype. The genes are TRBV2 and TRBJ1-1; D is undetermined. The ends were cut back, 2 bases at V and 1 base at J, with 8 bases in the middle. This CDR3 has 14 amino acids. Germline lookup yields CDR1 SNHLY and CDR2 FYNNEI. The CDR3 is CASSEKRGNTEAFF. CDR3 nucleotide sequence: TGTGCCAGCAGTGAAAAGCGTGGGAACACTGAAGCTTTCTTT.

This clonotype has a count of ten or more. The chain combines TRBV3-1 with TRBJ1-1, with D perhaps matching TRBD1 (5 bases). Trimming took off 4 bases at V and 11 bases at J, with 20 bases between the two ends. Germline lookup yields CDR1 LGHDT and CDR2 YNNKEL (reference sequence). CDR3 length equals 14 residues. The CDR3: CASSLTSTGGTAFF. The CDR3 DNA is TGTGCCAGCAGCCTAACCAGCACCGGGGGGACGGCTTTCTTT.